The T cell receptor beta chain described here comes from a study of PD-1 blockade in mismatch repair-deficient tumors. Study details: All were previously treated, progressing patients with some twelve mismatch repair-deficient cancer types.

Sequencing was performed with immunoSEQ multiplex PCR; in TCRdb, only in-frame clones are kept and a portion is missing. The data contain approximately 60,000 clones, approximately 88% of them singletons. PCR or immunohistochemistry showed mismatch repair deficiency in every enrolled patient. The CDR3 sequence is 16 residues long. Trimming removed 4 bases from V and 6 bases from J; junction bases left unmatched: 13. Germline CDR1 reads MNHEY; CDR2 reads SMNVEV (reference sequence). The receptor's source is an adult with mismatch repair-deficient cancer. The sample in question was peripheral blood, obtained 52 weeks after starting pembrolizumab. V and J are TRBV27 and TRBJ2-7, with 9 bases identical to TRBD1. The CDR3 bases are TGTGCCAGCAGTTCGAACAGGGGGCTATTACGGGGCGAGCAGTACTTC. Its protein is CASSSNRGLLRGEQYF.